A selection of T cell receptor beta chains follows, all from one sample in a study of OX40 agonist ivuxolimab in advanced cancers. The protocol was immunoSEQ multiplex PCR, while the TCRdb copy is restricted to in-frame clones and leaves out a portion. The sample has tens of thousands of clones; roughly 80% are singletons. This specimen consisted of CD4+ or CD8+ T cells sorted from blood, obtained in a trial of the OX40 agonist ivuxolimab. These receptors came from an adult with an advanced solid tumor such as melanoma, head and neck, liver or kidney cancer. The CDR3 runs from the conserved cysteine through the conserved F or W. D genes are given only for firm matches. Clone sizes are given selectively: once, few, many, or a class where the clone is expanded.

D	J	size	V	CDR3	DNA
TRBD1	TRBJ2-6	.	TRBV2	CARSPGGSGANVLTF	TGTGCCAGGTCGCCAGGGGGCAGTGGGGCCAACGTCCTGACTTTC
TRBD1	TRBJ2-7	.	TRBV11-2	CASSPRTGNSYEQYF	TGTGCCAGCAGCCCCAGGACAGGAAACTCCTACGAGCAGTACTTC
.	TRBJ2-3	.	TRBV30	CACRLVTDTQYF	TGTGCCTGCCGACTAGTAACAGATACGCAGTATTTT
.	TRBJ1-4	.	TRBV27	CASSFARGINEKLFF	TGTGCCAGCAGTTTCGCCCGGGGTATTAATGAAAAACTGTTTTTT
TRBD1	TRBJ1-1	.	TRBV7-9	CASSREGQGGTEAFF	TGTGCCAGCAGCCGAGAAGGGCAGGGGGGCACTGAAGCTTTCTTT
.	TRBJ2-7	.	TRBV10-3	CAIRGGGGTEQYF	TGTGCCATCAGGGGGGGAGGAGGCACCGAGCAGTACTTC
.	TRBJ1-1	.	TRBV5-1	CASSLALRRWNTEAFF	TGCGCCAGCAGCTTGGCCCTGCGACGGTGGAACACTGAAGCTTTCTTT
.	TRBJ2-7	.	TRBV29-1	CSVAPIAVAKTYEQYF	TGCAGCGTTGCGCCTATAGCGGTGGCGAAGACCTACGAGCAGTACTTC
.	TRBJ2-7	medium-sized	TRBV9	CASSVDLARSYEQYF	TGTGCCAGCAGCGTAGACCTAGCGCGTTCCTACGAGCAGTACTTC
TRBD1	TRBJ1-4	.	TRBV10-2	CASSEWTGVEKLFF	TGCGCCAGCAGTGAATGGACAGGGGTTGAAAAACTGTTTTTT
TRBD1	TRBJ1-2	.	TRBV6-5	CASSWTGGLGGYTF	TGTGCCAGCAGTTGGACAGGGGGCTTAGGTGGCTACACCTTC
.	TRBJ1-2	.	TRBV10-1	CASSLGGRDDGYTF	TGCGCCAGCAGTTTGGGGGGCCGTGATGATGGCTACACCTTC
TRBD2	TRBJ2-5	.	TRBV2	CASSELAGGPVGETQYF	TGTGCCAGCAGTGAACTAGCGGGGGGGCCCGTGGGAGAGACCCAGTACTTC
.	TRBJ1-1	.	TRBV10-1	CASRKTLNTEAFF	TGCGCCAGCAGAAAAACCTTGAACACTGAAGCTTTCTTT
.	TRBJ2-7	.	TRBV19	CASSMVQESSYEQYF	TGTGCCAGTAGTATGGTCCAGGAGAGCTCCTACGAGCAGTACTTC
.	TRBJ1-1	.	TRBV11-1	CASSLWGYTEAFF	TGTGCCAGCAGCTTATGGGGCTACACTGAAGCTTTCTTT
TRBD1	TRBJ1-2	few	TRBV19	CASSGQGARGYTF	TGTGCCAGTAGTGGGCAGGGGGCGCGTGGCTACACCTTC
.	TRBJ1-1	.	TRBV18	CASSSDLRAGNTEAFF	TGTGCCAGCTCATCAGATCTGCGAGCGGGGAACACTGAAGCTTTCTTT
TRBD1	TRBJ1-1	once	TRBV19	CASSIPTGPAFF	TGTGCCAGTAGTATCCCGACAGGGCCGGCTTTCTTT
TRBD1	TRBJ2-5	.	TRBV7-9	CASRHRDRGSPETQYF	TGTGCCAGCAGACACCGGGACAGGGGTTCTCCAGAGACCCAGTACTTC
.	TRBJ1-5	.	TRBV6-1	CASSEFRTVQHF	TGTGCCAGCAGTGAATTTCGGACAGTCCAGCATTTT
.	TRBJ1-4	.	TRBV7-6	CASSRDLGEKLFF	TGTGCCAGCAGCCGGGACCTGGGGGAAAAACTGTTTTTT
.	TRBJ1-1	.	TRBV28	CASSPGGVAFF	TGTGCCAGCAGTCCGGGGGGCGTAGCTTTCTTT
.	TRBJ2-1	few	TRBV28	CASSFSIREQFF	TGTGCCAGCAGTTTCTCGATCCGTGAGCAGTTCTTC
.	TRBJ2-2	once	TRBV11-3	CASSLRGNTGELFF	TGTGCCAGCAGCTTGCGGGGTAACACCGGGGAGCTGTTTTTT
.	TRBJ1-3	.	TRBV11-2	CASSPRTGRLSGNTIYF	TGTGCCAGCAGCCCAAGAACGGGCAGACTCTCTGGAAACACCATATATTTT
.	TRBJ2-1	.	TRBV14	CASSQAIRIRNEQFF	TGTGCCAGCAGCCAAGCAATAAGGATTCGGAATGAGCAGTTCTTC
.	TRBJ2-5	.	TRBV5-1	CASSFRIQETQYF	TGCGCCAGCAGCTTTCGGATTCAAGAGACCCAGTACTTC
.	TRBJ1-2	.	TRBV5-1	CASSLTYGAYGYTF	TGCGCCAGCAGCTTGACATATGGGGCATATGGCTACACCTTC
.	TRBJ1-2	few	TRBV11-2	CASSLRAGTNYGYTF	TGTGCCAGCAGCTTAAGAGCCGGGACGAATTATGGCTACACCTTC
.	TRBJ1-5	.	TRBV10-2	CASSEASWPQHF	TGCGCCAGCAGTGAAGCCAGTTGGCCCCAGCATTTT
.	TRBJ1-2	.	TRBV5-1	CASSLFSRDPSNGYTF	TGCGCCAGCAGCTTGTTTAGTAGGGATCCATCGAATGGCTACACCTTC
TRBD2	TRBJ2-1	.	TRBV6-1	CAGSDFSGGVNEQFF	TGTGCCGGCAGTGACTTTAGCGGGGGGGTTAATGAGCAGTTCTTC
.	TRBJ1-1	once	TRBV5-1	CASSLISGAAEAFF	TGCGCCAGCAGCTTGATATCCGGGGCGGCAGAAGCTTTCTTT
.	TRBJ2-7	few	TRBV10-3	CAISESRWGINEQYF	TGTGCCATCAGTGAGTCGAGGTGGGGGATCAACGAGCAGTACTTC
.	TRBJ2-3	few	TRBV29-1	CSVERSGGSTDTQYF	TGCAGCGTGGAAAGGTCCGGGGGTAGCACAGATACGCAGTATTTT
.	TRBJ1-6	few	TRBV7-2	CASSLPGTINSPLHF	TGTGCCAGCAGCTTACCGGGAACGATAAATTCACCCCTCCACTTT
.	TRBJ1-2	.	TRBV9	CASSPKTTGYGYTF	TGTGCCAGCAGCCCTAAGACCACGGGCTATGGCTACACCTTC
.	TRBJ2-1	few	TRBV14	CASSQDANYNEQFF	TGTGCCAGCAGCCAAGATGCGAACTACAATGAGCAGTTCTTC
.	TRBJ1-4	.	TRBV4-1	CASSQTPTNEKLFF	TGCGCCAGCAGCCAGACACCAACTAATGAAAAACTGTTTTTT
.	TRBJ2-2	.	TRBV7-9	CASSSGRRGVGELFF	TGTGCCAGCAGCTCGGGGCGACGAGGGGTAGGGGAGCTGTTTTTT
.	TRBJ1-3	.	TRBV9	CASSTHPGNTIYF	TGTGCCAGCAGCACGCACCCTGGGAACACCATATATTTT
.	TRBJ2-3	.	TRBV5-1	CASSLVGGSTDTQYF	TGCGCCAGCAGCTTGGTTGGGGGGAGCACAGATACGCAGTATTTT
TRBD1	TRBJ1-2	.	TRBV19	CASMTGTGYGYTF	TGTGCCAGTATGACAGGGACTGGCTATGGCTACACCTTC
.	TRBJ2-7	few	TRBV4-1	CASSTPLGQPGDEQYF	TGCGCCAGCAGCACCCCCCTTGGGCAGCCTGGGGACGAGCAGTACTTC
.	TRBJ2-7	.	TRBV6-1	CASSEHTEPREQYF	TGTGCCAGCAGTGAACACACCGAGCCCCGCGAGCAGTACTTC